Shown below are 10 T cell receptor beta chains from a single sample sequenced in a study of beta chain features in type 1 diabetes. Isolated RNA was reverse transcribed in full, so expressed TCRB transcripts were sequenced. Sequencing used immunoSEQ multiplex PCR; TCRdb keeps in-frame clones, though not all of them. The data contain under 300,000 clones, 27% of them singletons. Sequenced input: central memory CD4+ T cells from blood. The receptors were sampled from a man aged 25 to 40 in good health.

This clone was counted a few times. V usage is TRBV10-3 and J usage is TRBJ2-5; no definite D call. This CDR3 is 12 amino acids long. The V and J ends lost 5 bases and 5 bases respectively, with 9 bases between them. Germline CDR1 reads ENHRY; CDR2 reads SYGVKD. For the CDR3, the DNA is TGTGCCATCAGTCCCAGTTCGGAGACCCAGTACTTC. This sequence encodes CAISPSSETQYF.

The V call is TRBV29-1, the J call TRBJ2-3; the D call may be TRBD1 or TRBD2 (6 bases each). The germline V gene encodes CDR1 SQVTM and CDR2 ANQGSEA. V lost 5 bases and J 5 bases, leaving 14 bases between the germline ends. CDR3 length: 13 amino acids. This chain's CDR3 is CSVPSGGLDTQYF. The CDR3 DNA follows: TGCAGCGTTCCGTCCGGGGGCTTAGATACGCAGTATTTT.

The chain couples TRBV30 to TRBJ1-4, with D possibly being TRBD1 (6 bases). This CDR3 region has 13 residues. Germline CDR1 GTSNPN, CDR2 SVGIG (reference sequence). V lost 1 base and J lost 4, with 7 bases in between. Here the CDR3 DNA reads TGTGCCTGGAGTGAGGGGGTTAATGAAAAACTGTTTTTT. Protein: CAWSEGVNEKLFF.

A remark on this clone: The sample has other DNA sequences that encode this CDR3 too. The chain is built from TRBV6-1 and TRBJ1-1; D is unresolved. The germline CDR1 and CDR2 sequences are MNHNS and SASEGT. Trimming took 0 bases from V and 1 from J, leaving 3 bases between them. This CDR3 comprises 13 residues. The CDR3 protein is CASSEARNTEAFF. The DNA of the CDR3 is TGTGCCAGCAGTGAAGCTCGGAACACTGAAGCTTTCTTT.

This clone was observed a few times. The chain is built from TRBV18 and TRBJ2-3, with TRBD2 matching 7 bases. CDR3 size: 14 residues. J gave up 5 bases and V 5 bases, and 7 bases lay outside the gene matches. Germline V gene data show CDR1 as KGHSH and CDR2 as LQKENI. CDR3 sequence reads: CASSKSGEEDTQYF. The CDR3 coding sequence is TGTGCCAGCTCAAAAAGCGGGGAGGAAGATACGCAGTATTTT.

The V gene is TRBV6-1, the J gene TRBJ1-1; TRBD1 might be the D (6 bases). Trimming took 6 bases from V and 8 from J, leaving 13 bases between them. Looked up from germline, CDR1 is MNHNS and CDR2 is SASEGT. The CDR3 has 12 residues. CDR3 sequence (DNA): TGTGCCAGCAGATTACACGGGACAGAAGCTTTCTTT. It yields the protein CASRLHGTEAFF.

V usage is TRBV6-6 and J usage is TRBJ2-1; TRBD2 agrees at 9 bases. V gave up 3 bases and J gave up 5 bases; unmatched junction bases: 5. CDR1 is MNHNY, CDR2 SVGAGI, per germline (reference sequence). The CDR3 covers 15 residues. The CDR3: CASSYLSGGNNEQFF. The CDR3, as DNA: TGTGCCAGCAGTTATTTAAGCGGGGGGAACAATGAGCAGTTCTTC.

This clone was seen repeatedly, ten times or more. V usage is TRBV6-7 and J usage is TRBJ2-7; D could derive from TRBD1 or TRBD2 (6 bases each). TRBV6-7 is noted as an ORF with a role that remains uncertain. The V and J ends lost 10 bases and 3 bases respectively, with 22 bases between them. This CDR3 has 15 residues. The CDR3: CATKTRGPPVYEQYF. The CDR3 DNA reads TGTGCCACTAAAACTCGGGGGCCGCCGGTCTACGAGCAGTACTTC.

This clone was detected only a few times. The chain joins TRBV29-1 to TRBJ2-1; D is ambiguous. V lost 1 base, J lost 6 bases, and 7 bases lay in between. The CDR3 loop spans 12 amino acids. In germline, CDR1 is SQVTM, CDR2 ANQGSEA. CDR3 nucleotide sequence: TGCAGCGTTGAAGTAGGGATCAATGAGCAGTTCTTC. The encoded protein is CSVEVGINEQFF.

The rearrangement links TRBV5-4 to TRBJ2-1; no definite D call. This CDR3 region has 13 residues. Trimming removed 1 base at V and 2 bases at J, with 4 bases between. CDR1 and CDR2 from the germline V gene are SGHNT and YYREEE (reference sequence). The CDR3 DNA follows: TGTGCCAGCAGCTTGAATGCCTACAATGAGCAGTTCTTC. This encodes CASSLNAYNEQFF.